This T cell receptor beta chain emerged from a study of OX40 agonist ivuxolimab in advanced cancers. In the study overall: Patients in the trial were receiving intravenous ivuxolimab every 2 weeks, at doses of 0.01 to 10 mg/kg. Previous treatment with anti-PD-1, anti-PD-L1 or anti-CTLA-4 therapy was allowed; approximately 40% had received some.

Trimming took 3 bases from V and 8 from J; bases not matched to a gene: 5. The CDR3 consists of 15 residues. The germline gives CDR1 SGHTA, CDR2 FQGTGA. Study outcomes and limitations: Antigens targeted by the expanded peripheral T cells were not determined.

Comment on this clone: Its antigen is currently unknown. The sample contains more than one DNA sequence encoding this CDR3.

Only in-frame clones appear in the TCRdb table, and some are missing; sequencing was by immunoSEQ multiplex PCR. The table records just over 50,000 clones, 80% to 85% of them present only once. Autoimmune disease history or systemic immunosuppression barred patients. The V call is TRBV7-3, the J call TRBJ2-3, with 13 nucleotides matching TRBD2. The sequence derives from an adult with an advanced solid tumor such as melanoma, head and neck, liver or kidney cancer. The material was CD4+ or CD8+ T cells sorted from blood, obtained in a trial of the OX40 agonist ivuxolimab. CDR3 DNA: TGTGCCAGCAGCTTGGGACTAGCGGGGAAGGGTACGCAGTATTTT. Translated, it gives CASSLGLAGKGTQYF.